This T cell receptor beta chain originates from a study of CD8 T cells in Susac syndrome. The study sequenced TCR beta in blood CD8+ and CD4+ T cells. Treatment-naive patients with stable or active relapsing-remitting disease served as multiple sclerosis controls. Negative isolation was used for CD8+ and CD4+ T cells and FACS enrichment for TEMRA cells. The CDR3 loop spans 17 amino acids. Germline loops: CDR1 KGHSH, CDR2 LQKENI. The V segment lost 4 bases and the J segment 2 bases; nucleotides outside the gene matches: 7. The authors reverse transcribed roughly 0.45 to 1 ug RNA with random hexamers. Multiplex PCR with immunoSEQ amplified the TCR beta CDR3 across 54 Vbeta and 13 Jbeta. One entry per CDR3 protein results from TCRdb running MiXCR on the immunoSEQ multiplex PCR reads. The sample gives roughly 150,000 distinct CDR3 sequences, 94% of which show up once; 0.08% to 0.095% is in the top ten.

The V and J genes are TRBV18 and TRBJ2-6, with TRBD1 matching 8 bases. Sequencing was performed on CD4+ T cells from PBMCs. The sequence was collected from a human donor with multiple sclerosis. The CDR3 region has the DNA TGTGCCAGCTCACTAAGAGGACAGGGAGCTGGGGCCAACGTCCTGACTTTC. Amino acids: CASSLRGQGAGANVLTF.